This note documents a single TCR beta chain sequence. The antigen is unknown. Per the germline V gene, CDR1 is SGHAT and CDR2 is FQNNGV. The CDR3 totals 15 residues. Trimming left V 5 bases short and J 3 bases short, with 16 bases between. Before sequencing, viral peptide pools were used by the ViraFEST assay to expand antigen-specific CD4+ T cells. Once cultured for 10 days, the cells underwent separation to obtain CD4+ T cells. All study participants received two doses of BNT162b2 or mRNA-1273 vaccine. Cultures of about 2 million PBMC per well contained roughly 9.4 IU/ml IL-2 plus 10 ug/ml peptides. The data belong to a study of vaccination effects on CD4 cells after COVID-19. Background on the study: Post-vaccine sampling occurred a median 72 days after the second dose. Study results and limitations: There were few convalescent patients in the study and no early post-infection timepoints.

Libraries were prepared by immunoSEQ multiplex PCR; TCRdb keeps only in-frame clonotypes and omits some of them. The sample lists tens of thousands of clones, around 77% occurring once. The source of this sequence is a human donor who received a COVID-19 vaccine. Source: CD4+ T cells from PBMCs cultured with HCoV-OC43 spike peptides, taken after COVID-19 vaccination. Regarding subset: HCoV-OC43 spike overlapping peptide pool stimulation. V usage is TRBV11-2 and J usage is TRBJ1-1; weak D call: TRBD1 (5 bases). The CDR3 coding sequence is TGTGCCAGCAGCGGAGGCCCAGGGAGGCACACTGAAGCTTTCTTT. Residues: CASSGGPGRHTEAFF.